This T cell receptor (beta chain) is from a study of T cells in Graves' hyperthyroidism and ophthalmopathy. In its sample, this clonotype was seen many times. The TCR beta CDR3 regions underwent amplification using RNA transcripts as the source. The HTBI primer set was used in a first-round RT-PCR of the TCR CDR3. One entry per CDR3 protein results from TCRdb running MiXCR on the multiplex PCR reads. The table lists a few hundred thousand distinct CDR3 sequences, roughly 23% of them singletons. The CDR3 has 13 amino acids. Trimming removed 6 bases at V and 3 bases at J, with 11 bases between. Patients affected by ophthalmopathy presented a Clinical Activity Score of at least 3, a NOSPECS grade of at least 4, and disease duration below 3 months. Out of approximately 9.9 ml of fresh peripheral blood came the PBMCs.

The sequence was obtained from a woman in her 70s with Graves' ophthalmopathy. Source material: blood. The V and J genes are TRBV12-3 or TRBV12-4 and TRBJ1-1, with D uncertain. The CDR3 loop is CASRRIADTEAFF. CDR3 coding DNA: TGTGCCAGCAGAAGGATTGCCGACACTGAAGCTTTCTTT.